Below, 31 T cell receptor beta chains from the same sample are listed, as sequenced in a study of T cells in Graves' hyperthyroidism and ophthalmopathy. Using RNA transcripts as the source, TCR beta CDR3 regions were amplified. HTBI primers were the set used in a first-round RT-PCR of the TCR CDR3. MiXCR, run by TCRdb on the multiplex PCR reads, gives a single entry per CDR3 protein. The table records about 740,000 distinct CDR3 sequences, 11% to 15% of them present only once. Sequencing was done on a sample of blood. These receptors were obtained from a woman in her late teens or twenties with Graves' hyperthyroidism.

CDR3 coding DNA: TGTGCCAGCAGTGAATGGGCAGAAGAGGATTCACCCCTCCACTTT. Translating gives CASSEWAEEDSPLHF. This chain joins TRBV2 and TRBJ1-6; D is unresolved. Trimming took 2 bases from V and 8 from J, leaving 13 bases between them. The germline CDR1 and CDR2 sequences are SNHLY and FYNNEI. This CDR3 spans 15 amino acids.

Ten or more counts support this clonotype. The rearrangement links TRBV3-1 to TRBJ1-2; D is unclear. CDR1 and CDR2 from the germline V gene are LGHDT and YNNKEL (reference sequence). CDR3 size: 14 residues. Trimming removed 2 bases at V and 4 bases at J, with 11 bases between. The CDR3 coding sequence is TGTGCCAGCAGCCAATCTGGAACTGTCTATGGCTACACCTTC. This encodes CASSQSGTVYGYTF.

J is TRBJ1-5 and V is TRBV28, with a weak D call TRBD1 (6 bases). In germline, CDR1 is MDHEN, CDR2 SYDVKM. Deletions cut 10 bases from V and 3 bases from J, with 13 bases between. The CDR3 covers 13 residues. Written as DNA, the CDR3 is TGTGCCATCAAACAGGGATCCAATCAGCCCCAGCATTTT. It translates to CAIKQGSNQPQHF.

This clonotype was counted many times. The chain combines TRBV2 with TRBJ2-1, with TRBD2 identical over 8 bases. CDR3 length: 15 residues. The germline V gene has CDR1 SNHLY and CDR2 FYNNEI. The trim removed 8 bases at V and 3 bases at J, leaving 9 bases unmatched. The chain's CDR3 is CASRGGSGSYNEQFF. CDR3 bases: TGTGCCAGCCGGGGGGGGTCCGGGAGCTACAATGAGCAGTTCTTC.

This clonotype was seen a handful of times. This sequence joins TRBV19 and TRBJ1-3; D gene ambiguous. The CDR3 has 17 amino acids. V lost 6 bases and J 0 bases, leaving 18 bases between the germline ends. Germline V CDR1 and CDR2: LNHDA, SQIVND (reference sequence). CDR3 sequence reads: CASSLIKPLVSGNTIYF. CDR3 DNA sequence: TGTGCCAGTAGCCTCATCAAGCCCCTAGTCTCTGGAAACACCATATATTTT. The entire variable domain, with the rest obtained from reference TRBV19 and TRBJ1-3, is as follows: DGGITQSPKYLFRKEGQNVTLSCEQNLNHDAMYWYRQDPGQGLRLIYYSQIVNDFQKGDIAEGYSVSREKKESFPLTVTSAQKNPTAFYLCASSLIKPLVSGNTIYFGEGSWLTVV.

This sequence joins TRBV19 and TRBJ1-5, with D maybe TRBD1 (5 bases). With 9 bases removed from V and 1 base from J, the gap between germline ends came to 16 bases. This CDR3 is 15 amino acids long. The germline gives CDR1 LNHDA, CDR2 SQIVND (reference sequence). CDR3 coding DNA: TGTGCCAGCCGCGATCAGGGCTCCAGCAATCAGCCCCAGCATTTT. This sequence encodes CASRDQGSSNQPQHF. The entire variable domain, with the rest obtained from reference TRBV19 and TRBJ1-5, is as follows: DGGITQSPKYLFRKEGQNVTLSCEQNLNHDAMYWYRQDPGQGLRLIYYSQIVNDFQKGDIAEGYSVSREKKESFPLTVTSAQKNPTAFYLCASRDQGSSNQPQHFGDGTRLSIL.

V and J are TRBV9 and TRBJ2-6; no clear D gene. The CDR3 length is 15 residues. The germline gives CDR1 SGDLS, CDR2 YYNGEE. Trimming stripped 6 bases from V and 1 base from J, with 11 bases between. The CDR3 coding sequence is TGTGCCAGCACCCGTGGCCCGTCTGGGGCCAACGTCCTGACTTTC. Its protein is CASTRGPSGANVLTF.

The rearrangement joins TRBV4-3 to TRBJ2-1; the D gene could be TRBD1 or TRBD2 (5 bases each). Germline V gene lookup returns CDR1 LGHNA and CDR2 YSLEER. Trimming cost V 0 bases and J 7 bases, with 13 bases left between them. The CDR3 extends over 15 amino acids. The CDR3 region has the DNA TGCGCCAGCAGCCAAGACAGGGACCTTTGGAATGAGCAGTTCTTC. Protein product: CASSQDRDLWNEQFF.

The gene calls are TRBV7-8 and TRBJ2-7; D gene ambiguous. The germline CDR1 and CDR2 sequences are SGHVS and FQNEAQ. Between the trimmed V and J ends, which lost 4 bases and 0 bases, there was a span of 13 bases. This CDR3 region has 15 residues. The chain's CDR3 is CASSSLRRDSYEQYF. The CDR3 nucleotides read TGTGCCAGCAGCTCGTTACGCCGCGACTCCTACGAGCAGTACTTC.

The chain joins TRBV4-2 to TRBJ2-7, with 9 bases matching TRBD2. V was pared by 1 base and J by 1 base, with 5 bases of the junction left unmatched. This CDR3 is 16 amino acids long. Germline CDR1 and CDR2: LGHNA and YNFKEQ. The CDR3 sequence: CASSQGTSGRSYEQYF. The CDR3 DNA is TGTGCCAGCAGCCAAGGGACCAGCGGGAGGTCCTACGAGCAGTACTTC.

This clonotype came up a few times. CDR3 in amino acids: CAWSVRDVWGSGGYTF. CDR3 nucleotides: TGTGCCTGGAGTGTACGGGACGTATGGGGATCTGGGGGCTACACCTTC. J is TRBJ1-2 and V is TRBV30; tentatively, D is TRBD1 (5 bases). CDR1 is GTSNPN, CDR2 SVGIG, per germline (reference sequence). There are 16 residues in the CDR3. Trimming stripped 0 bases from V and 8 bases from J, with 22 bases between.

This clonotype was seen repeatedly, ten times or more. The chain carries TRBV6-5 and TRBJ2-5, with 7 bases lining up with TRBD2. The germline CDR1 and CDR2 sequences are MNHEY and SVGAGI. There are 15 residues in the CDR3. V trimming: 3 bases; J trimming: 4 bases; junction bases outside the gene matches: 8. As DNA, the CDR3 is TGTGCCAGCAGTTATGGGGGGGGGGGAGGAGAGACCCAGTACTTC. It encodes CASSYGGGGGETQYF.

This clonotype was observed many times. This rearrangement joins TRBV11-1 to TRBJ2-1, with 11 bases that match TRBD2. The junction had 16 bases not matched to a gene; V was cut back by 8 bases and J by 4 bases. This CDR3 spans 18 amino acids. Germline V gene lookup returns CDR1 SGHAT and CDR2 FQDESV (reference sequence). CDR3 sequence reads: CASRRASGRTRGYNEQFF. The DNA for the CDR3 is TGTGCCAGCCGAAGGGCTAGCGGGAGGACGAGGGGATACAATGAGCAGTTCTTC.

On this clonotype: It may be a read error: a sequence one base away is much more abundant. This CDR3 fails to terminate in the conserved phenylalanine or tryptophan, so it likely reflects a read error. The chain is built from TRBV2 and TRBJ2-5; no clear D. The germline V and J ends were trimmed by 5 bases and 2 bases, with 6 bases remaining between them. This CDR3 has 12 residues. CDR1 SNHLY and CDR2 FYNNEI come from the germline V gene. CDR3 residues: CASSTVQETQYL. The CDR3 bases are TGTGCCAGCAGTACAGTTCAAGAGACCCAGTACCTC.

This clonotype was seen repeatedly, ten times or more. This chain connects TRBV5-5 to TRBJ2-1; 7 bases agree with TRBD2. Trimming took 1 base from V and 1 from J; bases not matched to a gene: 5. Germline CDR1 SGHKS, CDR2 YYEKEE (reference sequence). The CDR3 is 16 residues long. CDR3 nucleotide sequence: TGTGCCAGCAGCTTGATAGCGGGCTCATCCTACAATGAGCAGTTCTTC. The encoded protein is CASSLIAGSSYNEQFF. The full variable domain, in which reference TRBV5-5 and TRBJ2-1 provide the parts outside the CDR3, is DAGVTQSPTHLIKTRGQQVTLRCSPISGHKSVSWYQQVLGQGPQFIFQYYEKEERGRGNFPDRFSARQFPNYSSELNVNALLLGDSALYLCASSLIAGSSYNEQFFGPGTRLTVL.

This clonotype was found a few times. J is TRBJ1-2 and V is TRBV20-1, with D possibly TRBD1 on 5 matching bases. The V end was cut by 2 bases, the J end by 2 bases, with 6 bases between. The CDR3 loop spans 12 amino acids. CDR1 DFQATT and CDR2 SNEGSKA come from the germline V gene (reference sequence). CDR3 DNA: TGCAGTGCTAGAAACAGGAACTATGGCTACACCTTC. Amino acids: CSARNRNYGYTF.

Regarding this clonotype: This sequence may be a read error, since a much larger clone differs from it by one base. The chain has TRBV20-1 and TRBJ2-5; D is unresolved. V lost 0 bases to trimming and J lost 1 base, with 3 bases between them. This CDR3 has 12 residues. Germline CDR1 reads DFQATT; CDR2 reads SNEGSKA (reference sequence). CDR3 bases: TGCAGTGCTAGAGAGCTCCAAGAGACCCAGTACTTC. This translates into CSARELQETQYF.

This clonotype has a handful of counts. One end of the junction varies from germline; a read error may be responsible. This CDR3 reads CASTTSYNSPLHF. The DNA for the CDR3 is TGTGCAAGCACCACCTCCTATAATTCACCCCTCCACTTT. The chain employs TRBV2 and TRBJ1-6, with D hard to call. CDR1 is SNHLY, CDR2 FYNNEI, per germline. The CDR3 loop spans 13 amino acids.

This clonotype was recorded many times. The J gene is TRBJ1-1, the V gene TRBV6-1; D is perhaps TRBD1 (6 bases). Germline V gene sequence: CDR1 MNHNS, CDR2 SASEGT. This CDR3 is built from 15 residues. V lost 2 bases and J 5 bases, leaving 15 bases between the germline ends. CDR3 in DNA: TGTGCCAGCAGTGAAATGGGGGCCCGCCGGACTGAAGCTTTCTTT. It is translated as CASSEMGARRTEAFF.

This clonotype was detected ten times or more. The V and J genes are TRBV27 and TRBJ1-5; D possibly corresponds to TRBD1 (6 bases). CDR1 is MNHEY, CDR2 SMNVEV, per germline (reference sequence). V dropped 5 bases and J dropped 6 bases, with 17 bases sitting between them. The CDR3 length is 15 residues. CDR3 nucleotides: TGTGCCAGCAGTCCTCTTGGGGGCTTTGGTCAGCCCCAGCATTTT. This encodes CASSPLGGFGQPQHF.

This clonotype was seen a handful of times. The chain carries TRBV4-3 and TRBJ2-2, with D possibly being TRBD2 (6 bases). V was pared by 0 bases and J by 3 bases, with 11 bases between. The CDR3 has 16 amino acids. Germline V gene lookup returns CDR1 LGHNA and CDR2 YSLEER. CDR3 amino acids: CASSQDWRDHTGELFF. The CDR3 DNA is TGCGCCAGCAGCCAAGATTGGCGGGATCACACCGGGGAGCTGTTTTTT.

Concerning this clonotype: The junction and the germline gene differ at one end; a read error may be behind it. The rearrangement joins TRBV20-1 to TRBJ2-1; possibly TRBD1 for D (5 bases). The CDR3 runs to 16 residues. Germline lookup yields CDR1 DFQATT and CDR2 SNEGSKA (reference sequence). This CDR3 reads CSARPPRTISYNEQSF. The CDR3 nucleotides are TGCAGTGCTAGACCACCTCGGACAATCTCCTACAATGAGCAGTCCTTC.

This clonotype was picked up many times. The rearrangement joins TRBV12-3 or TRBV12-4 to TRBJ2-1, with D possibly being TRBD2 (6 bases). This CDR3 has 17 amino acids. Between the trimmed V and J ends, which lost 7 bases and 0 bases, there was a span of 19 bases. DNA of the CDR3: TGTGCCAGCACCCGGAGAGGCGGGACGAGCTCCTACAATGAGCAGTTCTTC. This encodes CASTRRGGTSSYNEQFF.

This clonotype has ten or more counts. The genes are TRBV2 and TRBJ2-2, with 11 bases aligning to TRBD2. J was trimmed by 6 bases and V by 7 bases; bases with no gene match: 10. The CDR3 is 16 residues long. Germline V gene data show CDR1 as SNHLY and CDR2 as FYNNEI. CDR3 nucleotide sequence: TGTGCCAGCAAGGTAGCGGGAGGGCCAAACGCCGGGGAGCTGTTTTTT. Translated, it gives CASKVAGGPNAGELFF.

This clonotype was recorded many times. The chain carries TRBV12-3 or TRBV12-4 and TRBJ2-1, with TRBD2 matching over 10 bases. J gave up 9 bases and V 6 bases, and 8 bases lay outside the gene matches. The CDR3 covers 14 residues. The CDR3: CASRGTSEISEQFF. CDR3 coding DNA: TGTGCCAGCAGGGGGACTAGCGAGATAAGTGAGCAGTTCTTC.

This clonotype was seen repeatedly, ten times or more. The rearrangement joins TRBV7-9 to TRBJ1-5, with D possibly TRBD1 on 5 matching bases. The CDR3 spans 13 residues. V was clipped by 4 bases and J by 6 bases, with 10 bases between them. Germline V gives CDR1 SEHNR, CDR2 FQNEAQ (reference sequence). The CDR3 nucleotides read TGTGCCAGCAGCTCACAGGACACTCAGCCCCAGCATTTT. Protein product: CASSSQDTQPQHF. Complete variable domain (other parts from reference TRBV7-9 and TRBJ1-5): DTGVSQNPRHKITKRGQNVTFRCDPISEHNRLYWYRQTLGQGPEFLTYFQNEAQLEKSRLLSDRFSAERPKGSFSTLEIQRTEQGDSAMYLCASSSQDTQPQHFGDGTRLSIL.

This clonotype was observed many times. This chain links TRBV11-2 with TRBJ2-7, with D tentatively TRBD2 (6 bases). The V and J ends lost 4 bases and 5 bases respectively, with 18 bases between them. From germline, CDR1 is SGHAT and CDR2 FQNNGV. This CDR3 region has 15 residues. In DNA form, the CDR3 reads TGTGCCAGCAGCTCCCGGGACTCTGGGTTCAACGAGCAGTACTTC. Translated: CASSSRDSGFNEQYF.

The gene calls are TRBV24-1 and TRBJ2-2; tentative D call: TRBD2 (5 bases). Germline-derived CDR1 and CDR2 are KGHDR and SFDVKD. The V end lost 9 bases, the J end lost 6 bases, and 19 bases lay between the germline ends. The CDR3 extends over 15 amino acids. The CDR3 DNA follows: TGTGCCACCCATACCCCGAGGGCCGCACCCGGGGAGCTGTTTTTT. Encoded protein: CATHTPRAAPGELFF.

Of note for this clonotype: The DNA is omitted, as the CDR3 cannot be located on it reliably, and the CDR3 follows TCRdb's listing. CDR3 loop: CASSFYICSRKAGGATDTQYF. The V call is TRBV9, the J call TRBJ2-3; the table's TRBD2 call for D was not verified on the DNA. Per germline, CDR1 SGDLS and CDR2 YYNGEE. The CDR3 has 21 amino acids, counting both end residues.

This clonotype occurred a few times. This rearrangement joins TRBV28 to TRBJ1-2; TRBD1 matches at 8 bases. Germline V lookup: CDR1 MDHEN, CDR2 SYDVKM. Losses at the gene ends were 2 bases for V and 10 bases for J; bases not matched to a gene: 6. CDR3 length: 13 amino acids. The CDR3 is CASSLTGTGIYTF. The CDR3, as DNA: TGTGCCAGCAGTTTAACCGGGACAGGCATCTACACCTTC.

The table lists this clonotype with many counts. The chain recombines TRBV11-2 with TRBJ2-7; 9 nucleotides agree with TRBD1. Germline assignment: CDR1 SGHAT and CDR2 FQNNGV. With V trimmed by 5 bases and J by 0 bases, 17 bases remained unmatched. This CDR3 is built from 19 residues. The CDR3 loop reads CASSHPGQGGTLFSYEQYF. The DNA of the CDR3 is TGTGCCAGCAGCCACCCGGGACAGGGAGGTACCCTCTTCTCCTACGAGCAGTACTTC.